Each of the 26 T cell receptor beta chains below was sequenced from the same sample in a study of siplizumab effects on memory and regulatory T cells. Assay: immunoSEQ multiplex PCR; the TCRdb copy retains only in-frame clones and omits some. The table includes 100,000 or so clones, approximately 92% detected once. The sample taken for sequencing was CD4+ T cells sorted from blood. These receptor sequences come from a human donor in good health. Some clones in this sample may be carry-over from other donors' samples.

This clone was counted once. The gene calls are TRBV10-3 and TRBJ1-1; no reliable D call. In germline, CDR1 is ENHRY, CDR2 SYGVKD. This CDR3 region has 15 residues. Between the trimmed V and J ends, which lost 0 bases and 8 bases, there was a span of 16 bases. CDR3 sequence (DNA): TGTGCCATCAGTGAGTCGTTCTCTGATCCGTTAGAAGCTTTCTTT. Its protein is CAISESFSDPLEAFF.

The chain recombines TRBV19 with TRBJ1-4, with TRBD1 as a possible D gene (6 bases). Between the trimmed V and J ends, which lost 5 bases and 4 bases, there was a span of 14 bases. In germline, CDR1 is LNHDA, CDR2 SQIVND (reference sequence). The CDR3 covers 15 residues. Written as DNA, the CDR3 is TGTGCCAGTAGTGGCCTGAGGGGGGATAATGAAAAACTGTTTTTT. Amino acid sequence: CASSGLRGDNEKLFF.

The gene calls are TRBV19 and TRBJ2-1, with 11 bases fitting TRBD2. The CDR3 length is 17 residues. V lost 8 bases and J lost 12; bases outside the gene matches: 21. Germline V gene sequence: CDR1 LNHDA, CDR2 SQIVND (reference sequence). In DNA, the CDR3 is TGTGCCAGTGGGGGACAGGGAGGAACTAGCGGGAGTCAGGGGCAGTTCTTC. It yields the protein CASGGQGGTSGSQGQFF.

The chain couples TRBV29-1 to TRBJ2-7, with D perhaps TRBD1 or TRBD2 (5 bases each). CDR1 and CDR2 (germline): SQVTM, ANQGSEA. V was clipped by 6 bases and J by 2 bases, with 14 bases between them. CDR3 length: 13 amino acids. The CDR3 region is CSVASRDAYEQYF. In DNA, the CDR3 is TGCAGCGTAGCGTCCCGGGACGCCTACGAGCAGTACTTC.

The rearrangement links TRBV6-6 to TRBJ2-7; the D gene is possibly TRBD2 (5 bases). Germline loops: CDR1 MNHNY, CDR2 SVGAGI (reference sequence). V was trimmed by 5 bases and J by 3 bases, leaving 14 bases between them. The CDR3 contains 14 residues. Written as DNA, the CDR3 is TGTGCCAGCAGTCCCCCAAGCGGAGACTACGAGCAGTACTTC. Amino acid sequence: CASSPPSGDYEQYF.

The chain has TRBV6-5 and TRBJ2-7, with a possible D match to TRBD1 (7 bases). This CDR3 spans 16 amino acids. CDR1 MNHEY and CDR2 SVGAGI come from the germline V gene. V was trimmed by 2 bases and J by 3 bases, leaving 17 bases between them. In nucleotides, the CDR3 is TGTGCCAGCAGTTACGGGGTGAACAGGGGAGGCTACGAGCAGTACTTC. Translated: CASSYGVNRGGYEQYF.

The chain combines TRBV9 with TRBJ2-4; 8 nucleotides align to TRBD2. This CDR3 region has 15 residues. Per the germline V gene, CDR1 is SGDLS and CDR2 is YYNGEE. Unmatched junction bases numbered 5, after V lost 0 bases and J lost 6 bases. DNA of the CDR3: TGTGCCAGCAGCGTAGACGGGAGGGCCGGAAACATTCAGTACTTC. It translates to CASSVDGRAGNIQYF.

V gene TRBV6-4 combines with J gene TRBJ2-5; D is unresolved. CDR1 MRHNA and CDR2 SNTAGT come from the germline V gene. This CDR3 comprises 9 residues. The V and J ends lost 6 bases and 5 bases respectively, with 1 base between them. The DNA of the CDR3 is TGTGCCAGCAGGGAGACCCAGTACTTC. Its translation is CASRETQYF.

J is TRBJ2-6 and V is TRBV5-3; D is ambiguous. TRBV5-3 is flagged as an ORF with uncertain function. V lost 7 bases, J lost 5 bases, and 16 bases lay in between. CDR3 length: 15 residues. CDR3 DNA: TGTGCCAGAGCTGGTGAACAAAGTCGGGCCAACGTCCTGACTTTC. It is translated as CARAGEQSRANVLTF.

CDR3 sequence reads: CASSLGGDQPQHF. In DNA form, the CDR3 reads TGCGCCAGCAGCTTGGGTGGGGATCAGCCCCAGCATTTT. This chain connects TRBV5-1 to TRBJ1-5; D is unclear. The CDR3 spans 13 residues. Germline CDR1 reads SGHRS; CDR2 reads YFSETQ. V lost 0 bases, J lost 5 bases, and 6 bases lay in between.

CDR3 residues: CASSASEGGRGGEKLFF. CDR3 DNA sequence: TGTGCCAGCAGCGCAAGTGAAGGGGGCAGGGGCGGTGAAAAACTGTTTTTT. V gene TRBV9 combines with J gene TRBJ1-4; 7 bases map to TRBD1. Germline CDR1 reads SGDLS; CDR2 reads YYNGEE. V shed 3 bases, J shed 7 bases, and the junction held 15 bases outside the gene matches. The CDR3 has 17 residues.

The chain joins TRBV19 to TRBJ2-2, with D possibly being TRBD2 (5 bases). Trimming took 3 bases from V and 4 from J, leaving 9 bases between them. Germline lookup yields CDR1 LNHDA and CDR2 SQIVND (reference sequence). This CDR3 is built from 14 residues. CDR3 region: CASSIGGFTGELFF. The CDR3 nucleotides read TGTGCCAGTAGTATCGGCGGGTTCACCGGGGAGCTGTTTTTT. The full variable domain, rest sourced from reference TRBV19 and TRBJ2-2, is DGGITQSPKYLFRKEGQNVTLSCEQNLNHDAMYWYRQDPGQGLRLIYYSQIVNDFQKGDIAEGYSVSREKKESFPLTVTSAQKNPTAFYLCASSIGGFTGELFFGEGSRLTVL.

Only one count was recorded for this clone. The gene calls are TRBV6-1 and TRBJ1-2; D is perhaps TRBD1 (5 bases). CDR3 length equals 16 residues. Germline CDR1 reads MNHNS; CDR2 reads SASEGT. V lost 4 bases and J 2 bases, leaving 17 bases between the germline ends. The CDR3 loop reads CASSAFGTEGNYGYTF. For the CDR3, the DNA is TGTGCCAGCAGTGCGTTCGGGACGGAAGGGAACTATGGCTACACCTTC.

This chain uses TRBV7-3 with TRBJ2-1, with TRBD2 identical over 7 bases. The trim removed 6 bases at V and 10 bases at J, leaving 18 bases unmatched. CDR3 length: 16 amino acids. The germline V gene encodes CDR1 SGHTA and CDR2 FQGTGA. CDR3 DNA sequence: TGTGCCAGCAGTCAAGGCGGGTCTAGCGGAGCTGGCGAGCAGTTCTTC. Its translation is CASSQGGSSGAGEQFF.

The chain employs TRBV5-1 and TRBJ1-6; D remains unclear. The CDR3 is 15 residues long. Germline loops: CDR1 SGHRS, CDR2 YFSETQ. The V end was cut by 7 bases, the J end by 7 bases, with 18 bases between. In DNA form, the CDR3 reads TGCGCCAGCCGCTACCCAGAGACTGCAAATTCACCCCTCCACTTT. It translates to CASRYPETANSPLHF.

The genes are TRBV7-2 and TRBJ2-7; D remains ambiguous. The germline gives CDR1 SGHTA, CDR2 FQGNSA. V dropped 8 bases and J dropped 3 bases, with 8 bases sitting between them. The CDR3 is 11 amino acids. The CDR3: CASSSDYEQYF. DNA of the CDR3: TGTGCCAGCTCCTCAGACTACGAGCAGTACTTC.

This clone is a singleton in its sample. The chain employs TRBV19 and TRBJ1-4, with TRBD1 identical over 8 bases. Trimming removed 8 bases from V and 7 bases from J; junction bases left unmatched: 15. CDR3 length: 16 residues. CDR1 is LNHDA and CDR2 is SQIVND in the germline V gene (reference sequence). The DNA for the CDR3 is TGTGCCAGTCACCCCACAGGGGGTCAGGGGGCTGAAAAACTGTTTTTT. Translated, it gives CASHPTGGQGAEKLFF.

V and J are TRBV28 and TRBJ2-5, with 8 bases that match TRBD2. CDR1 MDHEN and CDR2 SYDVKM come from the germline V gene. This CDR3 has 17 residues. The ends lost 2 bases at V and 3 bases at J; junction bases unmatched: 11. The chain's CDR3 is CASSLRGLGGIKETQYF. CDR3 DNA: TGTGCCAGCAGTTTAAGGGGACTAGGGGGAATAAAAGAGACCCAGTACTTC.

The genes are TRBV6-5 and TRBJ1-5; perhaps TRBD1 as D (6 bases). The CDR3 loop spans 13 amino acids. Germline CDR1 MNHEY, CDR2 SVGAGI. The ends were cut back, 2 bases at V and 8 bases at J, with 10 bases in the middle. CDR3 in amino acids: CASSYGGLEPQHF. The DNA for the CDR3 is TGTGCCAGCAGTTACGGGGGGCTGGAGCCCCAGCATTTT.

J is TRBJ1-1 and V is TRBV19; TRBD1 aligns across 7 bases. Germline values: CDR1 LNHDA, CDR2 SQIVND (reference sequence). The CDR3 sequence is 14 residues long. V lost 4 bases and J lost 6; bases outside the gene matches: 8. In DNA form, the CDR3 reads TGTGCCAGTAGTAGCAGGAGGACAGGCGCTGAAGCTTTCTTT. Residues: CASSSRRTGAEAFF.

The chain recombines TRBV5-5 with TRBJ2-1; D unresolved. CDR3 length: 15 amino acids. CDR1 and CDR2 from the germline V gene are SGHKS and YYEKEE (reference sequence). Trimming left V 0 bases short and J 0 bases short, with 7 bases between. CDR3: CASSLGPLSYNEQFF. In DNA form, the CDR3 reads TGTGCCAGCAGCTTGGGCCCTCTCTCCTACAATGAGCAGTTCTTC.

J is TRBJ1-4 and V is TRBV19; 7 bases are shared with TRBD1. The CDR3 spans 15 residues. CDR1 LNHDA and CDR2 SQIVND come from the germline V gene (reference sequence). Germline trimming cut 3 bases from V and 8 bases from J; bases unmatched to any gene: 9. This CDR3 is CASSIGGRGKEKLFF. The CDR3 DNA sequence: TGTGCCAGTAGTATCGGAGGCAGGGGGAAAGAAAAACTGTTTTTT.

The genes are TRBV25-1 and TRBJ2-3, with D uncertain. Looked up from germline, CDR1 is MGHDK and CDR2 is SYGVNS. The length of the CDR3 is 13 residues. V gave up 10 bases and J gave up 1 base, with 12 bases separating them. CDR3 sequence (DNA): TGTGCCATCGGGCCGCGAGGCACAGATACGCAGTATTTT. Protein product: CAIGPRGTDTQYF.

This clone was observed a few times. CDR3 bases: TGTGCCAGTAGACAGGACCTTAACTATGGCTACACCTTC. This gives the protein CASRQDLNYGYTF. The chain couples TRBV19 to TRBJ1-2; D may be TRBD1 (5 bases). CDR3 length: 13 amino acids. Germline V gives CDR1 LNHDA, CDR2 SQIVND (reference sequence). Trimming shortened V by 6 bases and J by 1 base, and 9 bases separated the two germline ends.

This clone was seen a handful of times. The rearrangement uses TRBV5-6 and TRBJ2-1; D possibly uses TRBD1 or TRBD2 (5 bases each). Germline assignment: CDR1 SGHDT and CDR2 YYEEEE. The CDR3 is 14 amino acids. V lost 4 bases and J 9 bases, leaving 17 bases between the germline ends. This CDR3 is CASSEGPRDGEQFF. CDR3 sequence (DNA): TGTGCCAGCAGCGAGGGACCCAGAGATGGTGAGCAGTTCTTC.

V gene TRBV19 combines with J gene TRBJ1-5; D ambiguous. The germline V gene encodes CDR1 LNHDA and CDR2 SQIVND (reference sequence). The length of the CDR3 is 17 residues. Trimming cost V 7 bases and J 0 bases, with 19 bases left between them. CDR3: CASIGGLDANSNQPQHF. CDR3 nucleotides: TGTGCCAGTATCGGAGGGCTGGACGCAAATAGCAATCAGCCCCAGCATTTT.